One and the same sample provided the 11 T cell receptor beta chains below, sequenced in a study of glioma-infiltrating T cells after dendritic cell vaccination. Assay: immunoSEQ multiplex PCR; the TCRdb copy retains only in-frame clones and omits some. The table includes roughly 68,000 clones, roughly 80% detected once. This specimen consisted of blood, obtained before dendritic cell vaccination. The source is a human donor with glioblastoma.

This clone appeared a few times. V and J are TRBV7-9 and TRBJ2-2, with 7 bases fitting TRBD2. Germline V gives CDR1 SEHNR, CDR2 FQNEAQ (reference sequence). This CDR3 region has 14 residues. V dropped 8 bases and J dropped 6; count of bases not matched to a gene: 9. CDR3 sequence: CASGWEGIAGELFF. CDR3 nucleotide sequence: TGTGCCAGCGGTTGGGAGGGGATCGCCGGGGAGCTGTTTTTT.

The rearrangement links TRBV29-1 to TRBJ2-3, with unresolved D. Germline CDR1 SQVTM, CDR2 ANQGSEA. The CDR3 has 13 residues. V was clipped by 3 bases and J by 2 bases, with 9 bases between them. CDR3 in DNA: TGCAGCGTTGACGACATTAACACAGATACGCAGTATTTT. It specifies CSVDDINTDTQYF.

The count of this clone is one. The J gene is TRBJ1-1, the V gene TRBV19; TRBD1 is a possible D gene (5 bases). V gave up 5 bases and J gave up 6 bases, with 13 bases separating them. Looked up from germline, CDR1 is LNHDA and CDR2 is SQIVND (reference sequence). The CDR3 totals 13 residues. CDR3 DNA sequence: TGTGCCAGTAGTCTCACGCGGGGGGCTGAAGCTTTCTTT. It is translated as CASSLTRGAEAFF.

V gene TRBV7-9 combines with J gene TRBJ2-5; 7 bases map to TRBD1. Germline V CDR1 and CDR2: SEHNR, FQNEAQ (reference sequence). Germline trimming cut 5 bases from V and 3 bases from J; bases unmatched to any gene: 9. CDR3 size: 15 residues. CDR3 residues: CASSVGTAREETQYF. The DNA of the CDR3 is TGTGCCAGCAGCGTCGGGACAGCGAGAGAAGAGACCCAGTACTTC.

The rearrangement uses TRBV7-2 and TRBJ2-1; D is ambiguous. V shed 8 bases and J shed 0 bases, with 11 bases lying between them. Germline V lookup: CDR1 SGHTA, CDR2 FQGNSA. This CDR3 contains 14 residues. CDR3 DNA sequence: TGTGCCAGCCGCGCTGGCGGCTCCTACAATGAGCAGTTCTTC. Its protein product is CASRAGGSYNEQFF.

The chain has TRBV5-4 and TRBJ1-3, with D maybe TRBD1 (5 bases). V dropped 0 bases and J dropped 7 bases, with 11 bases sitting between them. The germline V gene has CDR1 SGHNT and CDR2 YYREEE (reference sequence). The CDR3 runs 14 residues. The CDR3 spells CASSLDRGMNTIYF. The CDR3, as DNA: TGTGCCAGCAGCTTGGATAGGGGCATGAACACCATATATTTT.

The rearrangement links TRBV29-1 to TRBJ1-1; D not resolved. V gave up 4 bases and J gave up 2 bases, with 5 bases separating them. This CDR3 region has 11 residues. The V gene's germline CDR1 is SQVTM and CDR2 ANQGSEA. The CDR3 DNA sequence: TGCAGCGTTGGGGCAAACACTGAAGCTTTCTTT. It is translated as CSVGANTEAFF. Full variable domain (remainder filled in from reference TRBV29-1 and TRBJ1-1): SAVISQKPSRDICQRGTSLTIQCQVDSQVTMMFWYRQQPGQSLTLIATANQGSEATYESGFVIDKFPISRPNLTFSTLTVSNMSPEDSSIYLCSVGANTEAFFGQGTRLTVV.

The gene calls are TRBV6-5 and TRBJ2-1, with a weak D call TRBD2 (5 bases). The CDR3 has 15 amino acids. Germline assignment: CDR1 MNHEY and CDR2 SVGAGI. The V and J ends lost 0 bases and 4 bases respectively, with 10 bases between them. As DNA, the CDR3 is TGTGCCAGCAGTTACTCGAGAGGGAATTACAATGAGCAGTTCTTC. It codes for CASSYSRGNYNEQFF.

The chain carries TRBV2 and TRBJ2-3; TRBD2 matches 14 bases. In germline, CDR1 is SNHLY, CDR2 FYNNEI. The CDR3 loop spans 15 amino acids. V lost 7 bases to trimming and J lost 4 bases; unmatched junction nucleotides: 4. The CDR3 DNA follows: TGTGCCAGCAACCCGACTAGCGGGGGGGCAGATACGCAGTATTTT. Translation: CASNPTSGGADTQYF.

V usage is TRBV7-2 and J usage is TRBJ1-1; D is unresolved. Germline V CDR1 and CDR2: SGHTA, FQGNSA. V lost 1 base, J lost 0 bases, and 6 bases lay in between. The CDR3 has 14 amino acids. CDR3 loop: CASSLDGMNTEAFF. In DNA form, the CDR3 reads TGTGCCAGCAGCTTAGATGGCATGAACACTGAAGCTTTCTTT.

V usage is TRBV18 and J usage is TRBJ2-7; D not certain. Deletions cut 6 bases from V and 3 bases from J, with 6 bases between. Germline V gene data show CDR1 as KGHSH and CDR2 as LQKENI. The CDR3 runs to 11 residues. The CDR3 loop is CASSRNYEQYF. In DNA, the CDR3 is TGTGCCAGCTCGCGCAACTACGAGCAGTACTTC.